Below are 29 T cell receptor beta chains sequenced from a single sample in a study of control samples from healthy donors and cancer patients. Here immunoSEQ multiplex PCR was the method, and the copy in TCRdb shows in-frame clones only, minus some. Here the sample spans 390,000 or so clones, roughly 90% being singletons. Sequencing input: PBMCs. These receptors all come from a middle-aged man with head and neck cancer.

The chain employs TRBV7-9 and TRBJ1-1; perhaps TRBD1 as D (5 bases). Trimming stripped 3 bases from V and 4 bases from J, with 15 bases between. Germline-derived CDR1 and CDR2 are SEHNR and FQNEAQ (reference sequence). The CDR3 totals 15 residues. The CDR3 nucleotides read TGTGCCAGCAGCTTGTCCGCGACGGGGGGCACTGAAGCTTTCTTT. Protein product: CASSLSATGGTEAFF.

The rearrangement links TRBV5-1 to TRBJ2-1; 7 nucleotides match TRBD1. The CDR3 has 13 amino acids. Trimming cost V 5 bases and J 9 bases; bases outside gene matches: 8. Germline CDR1 is SGHRS and CDR2 is YFSETQ. The CDR3 bases are TGCGCCAGCAGAGGAGACAGGGATGGTGAGCAGTTCTTC. Translated, it gives CASRGDRDGEQFF. The variable domain in full, completed from reference TRBV5-1 and TRBJ2-1, reads KAGVTQTPRYLIKTRGQQVTLSCSPISGHRSVSWYQQTPGQGLQFLFEYFSETQRNKGNFPGRFSGRQFSNSRSEMNVSTLELGDSALYLCASRGDRDGEQFFGPGTRLTVL.

This clone was detected once. The chain carries TRBV27 and TRBJ1-6; TRBD1 matches at 7 bases. After removal of 4 bases from V and 9 bases from J, the junction contained 6 bases not matched to a gene. This CDR3 comprises 14 residues. CDR1 and CDR2 from the germline V gene are MNHEY and SMNVEV (reference sequence). The CDR3 protein is CASSSQGGTSPLHF. CDR3 nucleotide sequence: TGTGCCAGCAGTTCTCAGGGGGGTACTTCACCCCTCCACTTT.

The chain employs TRBV3-1 (or the pseudogene TRBV3-2) and TRBJ2-7; D is ambiguous. V lost 1 base and J 6 bases, leaving 4 bases between the germline ends. The CDR3 is 11 amino acids. CDR1 LGHDT and CDR2 YNNKEL come from the germline V gene (reference sequence). The CDR3 DNA follows: TGTGCCAGCAGCCAAGCGAGCGAGCAGTACTTC. Its protein product is CASSQASEQYF.

Only one count was recorded for this clone. V usage is TRBV19 and J usage is TRBJ2-5, with 9 bases identical to TRBD2. The CDR3 is made up of 16 amino acids. Germline V gene data show CDR1 as LNHDA and CDR2 as SQIVND (reference sequence). Unmatched junction bases numbered 7, after V lost 1 base and J lost 4 bases. CDR3 region: CASSIGSSGSAETQYF. CDR3 DNA: TGTGCCAGTAGTATAGGGAGTAGCGGGAGTGCAGAGACCCAGTACTTC.

This chain uses TRBV14 with TRBJ1-1; D is uncertain. V was cut by 4 bases and J by 3 bases, with 9 bases left in between. The V gene's germline CDR1 is SGHDN and CDR2 FVKESK. CDR3 length equals 13 residues. CDR3 sequence (DNA): TGTGCCAGCAGCCCTCGCGGGTACACTGAAGCTTTCTTT. It translates to CASSPRGYTEAFF.

A note on this clone: Other DNA sequences within the sample encode an identical CDR3. The chain carries TRBV5-6 and TRBJ2-3; D not certain. The germline V gene has CDR1 SGHDT and CDR2 YYEEEE. Between the trimmed V and J ends, which lost 1 base and 0 bases, there was a span of 0 bases. This CDR3 is 12 amino acids long. CDR3 nucleotide sequence: TGTGCCAGCAGCTTGAGCACAGATACGCAGTATTTT. Encoded protein: CASSLSTDTQYF.

The V gene is TRBV3-1 (or the pseudogene TRBV3-2), the J gene TRBJ2-7; 7 bases are shared with TRBD1. This CDR3 contains 17 residues. Per the germline V gene, CDR1 is LGHDT and CDR2 is YNNKEL (reference sequence). The ends lost 0 bases at V and 2 bases at J; junction bases unmatched: 10. CDR3 bases: TGTGCCAGCAGCCAAGATATCCGACAGGGAAATCCCTACGAGCAGTACTTC. It translates to CASSQDIRQGNPYEQYF.

This clone was seen just once. The rearrangement uses TRBV30 and TRBJ2-7; no clear D. This CDR3 is built from 12 residues. V was trimmed by 4 bases and J by 1 base, leaving 8 bases between them. Germline CDR1 GTSNPN, CDR2 SVGIG (reference sequence). CDR3 coding DNA: TGTGCCTGGACAAAGGGATCCTACGAGCAGTACTTC. This translates into CAWTKGSYEQYF.

The genes are TRBV19 and TRBJ2-7, with 9 bases fitting TRBD1. Trimming removed 0 bases from V and 1 base from J; junction bases left unmatched: 4. The CDR3 spans 16 residues. CDR1 and CDR2 (germline): LNHDA, SQIVND (reference sequence). This chain's CDR3 is CASSIDGTGLSYEQYF. The CDR3 DNA reads as TGTGCCAGTAGTATAGACGGGACAGGGTTATCCTACGAGCAGTACTTC.

The V call is TRBV7-2, the J call TRBJ2-1, with a tentative D call TRBD1 (6 bases). Germline values: CDR1 SGHTA, CDR2 FQGNSA. The CDR3 totals 16 residues. Trimming pared 0 bases from V and 3 bases from J, leaving 12 bases between. The DNA for the CDR3 is TGTGCCAGCAGCTTAGCTGGAACAGGGAGCTACAATGAGCAGTTCTTC. Amino acid sequence: CASSLAGTGSYNEQFF.

V usage is TRBV28 and J usage is TRBJ1-2; D may be TRBD1 (5 bases). The length of the CDR3 is 17 residues. V gave up 3 bases and J gave up 8 bases, with 25 bases separating them. Germline lookup yields CDR1 MDHEN and CDR2 SYDVKM. CDR3 sequence: CASSLGGPGPRAGGYTF. The CDR3 bases are TGTGCCAGCAGTTTGGGGGGTCCGGGACCTCGGGCGGGAGGCTACACCTTC.

Of note for this clone: A much bigger clone sits one base away, suggesting this may be a read error. V is TRBV2 and J is TRBJ2-2, with 8 bases aligning to TRBD1. The CDR3 totals 15 residues. The germline V gene encodes CDR1 SNHLY and CDR2 FYNNEI. The junction had 4 bases not matched to a gene; V was cut back by 6 bases and J by 1 base. As DNA, the CDR3 is TGTGCCAGCAGCCCCGGGACAGGGAACACCGGGGAGCTGTTTTTT. Its translation is CASSPGTGNTGELFF.

The rearrangement links TRBV27 to TRBJ2-5; D is ambiguous. There are 14 residues in the CDR3. Trimming removed 2 bases from V and 2 bases from J, with 9 bases in between. Germline V gives CDR1 MNHEY, CDR2 SMNVEV (reference sequence). CDR3 loop: CASSLTYRQETQYF. The CDR3 nucleotides read TGTGCCAGCAGTTTAACTTATAGGCAAGAGACCCAGTACTTC.

The gene calls are TRBV30 and TRBJ1-2, with D possibly being TRBD1 (6 bases). The CDR3 contains 13 residues. The V end was cut by 4 bases, the J end by 2 bases, with 11 bases between. Germline loops: CDR1 GTSNPN, CDR2 SVGIG (reference sequence). The CDR3 is CAWNTGRNYGYTF. CDR3 DNA: TGTGCCTGGAATACAGGGCGAAACTATGGCTACACCTTC.

The chain combines TRBV4-1 with TRBJ1-1; no reliable D call. The CDR3 contains 13 residues. In germline, CDR1 is MGHRA, CDR2 YSYEKL. V was clipped by 0 bases and J by 3 bases, with 5 bases between them. The CDR3 here is CASSQDSYTEAFF. Here the CDR3 DNA reads TGCGCCAGCAGCCAAGACAGTTACACTGAAGCTTTCTTT.

The chain is built from TRBV6-6 and TRBJ1-5; no reliable D call. V was cut by 0 bases and J by 1 base, with 7 bases left in between. CDR3 size: 15 residues. The germline CDR1 and CDR2 sequences are MNHNY and SVGAGI (reference sequence). The CDR3 here is CASSYSPQSNQPQHF. The CDR3 DNA reads as TGTGCCAGCAGTTACTCTCCGCAGAGCAATCAGCCCCAGCATTTT.

The chain couples TRBV19 to TRBJ2-2; TRBD1 is a possible D gene (6 bases). Trimming removed 9 bases at V and 5 bases at J, with 19 bases between. CDR3 length: 15 residues. The V gene's germline CDR1 is LNHDA and CDR2 SQIVND (reference sequence). The CDR3 sequence is CASQPPGQLTGELFF. CDR3 DNA: TGTGCCAGCCAACCTCCGGGACAATTAACCGGGGAGCTGTTTTTT.

On this clone itself: This same CDR3 is encoded by further DNA sequences in the sample. The rearrangement joins TRBV28 to TRBJ1-5; a possible D gene is TRBD1 (6 bases). V lost 1 base to trimming and J lost 0 bases, with 7 bases between them. Per germline, CDR1 MDHEN and CDR2 SYDVKM. CDR3 size: 15 residues. The CDR3 DNA reads TGTGCCAGCAGTTTATTACAGGGTAGCAATCAGCCCCAGCATTTT. Translation gives CASSLLQGSNQPQHF. The full variable domain, its missing parts supplied by reference TRBV28 and TRBJ1-5, is DVKVTQSSRYLVKRTGEKVFLECVQDMDHENMFWYRQDPGLGLRLIYFSYDVKMKEKGDIPEGYSVSREKKERFSLILESASTNQTSMYLCASSLLQGSNQPQHFGDGTRLSIL.

V usage is TRBV27 and J usage is TRBJ1-1; D is unresolved. V lost 8 bases, J lost 3 bases, and 13 bases lay in between. Germline CDR1 and CDR2: MNHEY and SMNVEV (reference sequence). This CDR3 has 13 amino acids. In DNA, the CDR3 is TGTGCCAGCTCAAAAGTCCGGGACACTGAAGCTTTCTTT. This encodes CASSKVRDTEAFF.

The chain recombines TRBV2 with TRBJ1-5, with D unclear. The CDR3 covers 12 residues. In germline, CDR1 is SNHLY, CDR2 FYNNEI. With 8 bases removed from V and 7 bases from J, the gap between germline ends came to 12 bases. Here the CDR3 reads CASGRIMQPQHF. CDR3 coding DNA: TGTGCCAGCGGTAGGATTATGCAGCCCCAGCATTTT. Together with reference TRBV2 and TRBJ1-5, the CDR3 gives the full variable domain: EPEVTQTPSHQVTQMGQEVILRCVPISNHLYFYWYRQILGQKVEFLVSFYNNEISEKSEIFDDQFSVERPDGSNFTLKIRSTKLEDSAMYFCASGRIMQPQHFGDGTRLSIL.

This chain joins TRBV6-1 and TRBJ1-3, with D unclear. Per the germline V gene, CDR1 is MNHNS and CDR2 is SASEGT. CDR3 length: 15 residues. V lost 1 base and J lost 2, with 9 bases in between. This CDR3 reads CASSEDPEPGNTIYF. CDR3 nucleotide sequence: TGTGCCAGCAGTGAAGATCCCGAGCCTGGAAACACCATATATTTT.

J is TRBJ2-1 and V is TRBV3-1 (or the pseudogene TRBV3-2); TRBD1 agrees at 9 bases. The CDR3 length is 13 residues. V shed 5 bases, J shed 11 bases, and the junction held 7 bases outside the gene matches. Germline-derived CDR1 and CDR2 are LGHDT and YNNKEL (reference sequence). DNA for the CDR3: TGTGCCAGCAGCTACGGACAGGGGCAGCAGCAGTTCTTC. Residues: CASSYGQGQQQFF.

This chain joins TRBV6-6 and TRBJ1-1; D is possibly TRBD1 (5 bases). Trimming left V 6 bases short and J 8 bases short, with 22 bases between. CDR1 is MNHNY, CDR2 SVGAGI, per germline (reference sequence). CDR3 length equals 15 residues. The CDR3 loop reads CASRRGSGDGLEAFF. CDR3 nucleotide sequence: TGTGCCAGCAGAAGAGGATCCGGGGACGGTCTAGAAGCTTTCTTT.

The rearrangement uses TRBV9 and TRBJ2-3; TRBD2 matches 8 bases. The V segment lost 0 bases and the J segment 5 bases; nucleotides outside the gene matches: 5. Germline CDR1 reads SGDLS; CDR2 reads YYNGEE. CDR3 length equals 15 residues. DNA for the CDR3: TGTGCCAGCAGCGTAGAAGGGGCGGGAGGAGATACGCAGTATTTT. Protein: CASSVEGAGGDTQYF. Supplemented by reference TRBV9 and TRBJ2-3, the full variable domain reads DSGVTQTPKHLITATGQRVTLRCSPRSGDLSVYWYQQSLDQGLQFLIQYYNGEERAKGNILERFSAQQFPDLHSELNLSSLELGDSALYFCASSVEGAGGDTQYFGPGTRLTVL.

The genes are TRBV4-3 and TRBJ1-2; D gene uncertain. Germline V lookup: CDR1 LGHNA, CDR2 YSLEER. The V and J ends lost 7 bases and 4 bases respectively, with 19 bases between them. The CDR3 is 15 amino acids. The CDR3 is CASNPDRGWGYGYTF. The CDR3 bases are TGCGCCAGCAACCCCGACCGGGGTTGGGGCTATGGCTACACCTTC.

The chain has TRBV12-3 or TRBV12-4 and TRBJ1-1; D is unresolved. The CDR3 has 12 amino acids. Trimming removed 6 bases at V and 1 base at J, with 6 bases between. The CDR3 coding sequence is TGTGCCAGCAGCCCGAAGAACACTGAAGCTTTCTTT. It encodes CASSPKNTEAFF.

This clone was seen at least ten times. The J gene is TRBJ2-7, the V gene TRBV29-1; TRBD1 agrees at 8 bases. The CDR3 contains 14 residues. V shed 7 bases and J 9 bases; nucleotides not matched to a gene: 17. CDR1 is SQVTM, CDR2 ANQGSEA, per germline. The CDR3: CSGPDRGGLIAQYF. CDR3 coding DNA: TGCAGCGGTCCCGACAGGGGAGGTTTGATAGCGCAGTACTTC.

The chain combines TRBV27 with TRBJ2-1; TRBD2 agrees at 9 bases. Germline V CDR1 and CDR2: MNHEY, SMNVEV (reference sequence). The CDR3 covers 16 residues. The junction had 10 bases not matched to a gene; V was cut back by 5 bases and J by 5 bases. The CDR3 loop reads CASSPWGGGVDNEQFF. DNA for the CDR3: TGTGCCAGCAGTCCCTGGGGCGGGGGGGTAGACAATGAGCAGTTCTTC.